This entry lists 17 T cell receptor beta chains sequenced from one sample in a study of Graves' ophthalmopathy and Graves' hyperthyroidism. Amplification from RNA transcripts yielded the TCR beta CDR3 regions. RT-PCR was first run with HTBI primers, then multiplex PCR in a second round. TCRdb used MiXCR to reprocess the multiplex PCR reads, holding one entry per CDR3 protein. Among over a million distinct CDR3 sequences, about 35% were seen once, and the ten largest hold approximately 10%. Sequencing used peripheral blood or thyroid tissue (not recorded which). These receptors were collected from an adult man with Graves' hyperthyroidism.

Ten or more counts support this clonotype. The chain employs TRBV28 and TRBJ1-5; D gene unclear. The CDR3 runs 15 residues. Germline V gene lookup returns CDR1 MDHEN and CDR2 SYDVKM. With 6 bases removed from V and 3 bases from J, the gap between germline ends came to 15 bases. CDR3 amino acids: CASRSALGLNQPQHF. DNA of the CDR3: TGTGCCAGCAGATCCGCCCTTGGCCTCAATCAGCCCCAGCATTTT.

The CDR3 region is CAISESGTGSNVSPLHF. The CDR3 region has the DNA TGTGCCATCAGTGAATCCGGGACAGGCTCTAACGTTTCACCCCTCCACTTT. The rearrangement joins TRBV10-3 to TRBJ1-6, with TRBD1 matching 8 bases. The germline V gene encodes CDR1 ENHRY and CDR2 SYGVKD. There are 17 residues in the CDR3. Trimming at V came to 3 bases and at J to 9 bases, leaving 13 bases not matched to a gene.

The chain carries TRBV7-9 and TRBJ2-7; 7 bases match TRBD1. Germline trimming cut 5 bases from V and 5 bases from J; bases unmatched to any gene: 12. From germline, CDR1 is SEHNR and CDR2 FQNEAQ (reference sequence). The length of the CDR3 is 15 residues. The CDR3, as DNA: TGTGCCAGCAGCCTTGGGATTAGGACAGGCCACGAGCAGTACTTC. Protein product: CASSLGIRTGHEQYF.

This clonotype was recorded a few times. This chain uses TRBV6-6 with TRBJ2-5, with 8 bases matching TRBD1. The CDR3 consists of 16 residues. Germline V CDR1 and CDR2: MNHNY, SVGAGI (reference sequence). V was pared by 6 bases and J by 1 base, with 10 bases of the junction left unmatched. CDR3 protein: CASRPGGRYRQETQYF. In DNA, the CDR3 is TGTGCCAGCAGGCCAGGGGGCAGGTACCGCCAAGAGACCCAGTACTTC.

This clonotype was observed at least ten times. The genes are TRBV7-8 and TRBJ1-6; D not resolved. Germline V gene lookup returns CDR1 SGHVS and CDR2 FQNEAQ. The V and J ends lost 1 base and 2 bases respectively, with 6 bases between them. There are 15 residues in the CDR3. The CDR3 region is CASSLGLTYNSPLHF. CDR3 in DNA: TGTGCCAGCAGCTTAGGGTTGACCTATAATTCACCCCTCCACTTT.

The chain is built from TRBV20-1 and TRBJ2-5; TRBD2 is a possible D gene (6 bases). The CDR3 totals 11 residues. Trimming cost V 0 bases and J 7 bases, with 6 bases left between them. CDR1 is DFQATT, CDR2 SNEGSKA, per germline (reference sequence). The CDR3 DNA follows: TGCAGTGCTAGAGACGGGGGGACCCAGTACTTC. It yields the protein CSARDGGTQYF.

This clonotype was detected a few times. The J gene is TRBJ1-5, the V gene TRBV6-5; D gene uncertain. The CDR3 is 13 amino acids. Trimming took 5 bases from V and 4 from J, leaving 9 bases between them. Germline assignment: CDR1 MNHEY and CDR2 SVGAGI. CDR3 sequence: CASSKGGNQPQHF. CDR3 nucleotide sequence: TGTGCCAGCAGTAAGGGAGGGAATCAGCCCCAGCATTTT.

This clonotype showed up just a few times. This clone may be a read error of a much larger clone one base away. The genes are TRBV9 and TRBJ2-3; D remains ambiguous. Trimming removed 3 bases from V and 3 bases from J, with 8 bases in between. Germline V gene data show CDR1 as SGDLS and CDR2 as YYNGEE. The CDR3 is made up of 13 amino acids. The DNA for the CDR3 is TGTGCCAGCAGCGGGCCCCGGACAGATACGCAGTATTTT. Translated: CASSGPRTDTQYF.

This clonotype was recorded at least ten times. This sequence joins TRBV28 and TRBJ2-7, with 7 bases fitting TRBD1. The CDR3 totals 13 residues. V trimming: 7 bases; J trimming: 2 bases; junction bases outside the gene matches: 5. Germline V gives CDR1 MDHEN, CDR2 SYDVKM. CDR3 sequence (DNA): TGTGCCAGCACTAGTAGGGGGCCCTACGAGCAGTACTTC. Amino acids: CASTSRGPYEQYF.

At least ten counts were recorded for this clonotype. Relative to the germline gene, one junction end is altered; a read error may explain this. V gene TRBV20-1 combines with J gene TRBJ1-1; possibly TRBD1 for D (6 bases). This CDR3 comprises 15 residues. Germline V CDR1 and CDR2: DFQATT, SNEGSKA (reference sequence). The CDR3 DNA reads as TGCAGTGCCAGAGGACGGGACACTCCAAGACTGGGAGCTTTCTTT. It yields the protein CSARGRDTPRLGAFF.

The J gene is TRBJ2-2, the V gene TRBV20-1; TRBD2 aligns across 15 bases. The CDR3 has 17 residues. The germline V gene encodes CDR1 DFQATT and CDR2 SNEGSKA (reference sequence). V was pared by 3 bases and J by 6 bases, with 8 bases of the junction left unmatched. As DNA, the CDR3 is TGCAGTGCTAGGGGAGGACTAGCGGGAGGGCCCTCCGGGGAGCTGTTTTTT. Translation gives CSARGGLAGGPSGELFF.

The chain uses TRBV7-3 and TRBJ2-3; TRBD1 is a possible D gene (5 bases). V was pared by 1 base and J by 4 bases, with 15 bases between. Germline V gene data show CDR1 as SGHTA and CDR2 as FQGTGA. The CDR3 runs 16 residues. CDR3 coding DNA: TGTGCCAGCAGCTTAAAGGGCAGACAGTCCGCAGATACGCAGTATTTT. This codes for CASSLKGRQSADTQYF.

On this clonotype: This CDR3 fails to terminate in the conserved phenylalanine or tryptophan, so it likely reflects a read error. This chain uses TRBV13 with TRBJ2-7, with D possibly being TRBD1 (6 bases). The CDR3 sequence is 14 residues long. From germline, CDR1 is PRHDT and CDR2 FYEKMQ (reference sequence). Between the trimmed V and J ends, which lost 2 bases and 1 base, there was a span of 9 bases. The CDR3 reads CASSLLGGSYEQYL. CDR3 in DNA: TGTGCCAGCAGCTTACTAGGGGGTTCCTACGAGCAGTACCTC.

This sequence joins TRBV10-2 and TRBJ1-2, with no clear D. The CDR3 is 15 residues long. Germline-derived CDR1 and CDR2 are WSHSY and SAAADI. Deletions cut 4 bases from V and 1 base from J, with 13 bases between. CDR3 nucleotide sequence: TGCGCCAGCAGTGCTAGGAGTCCGAATAACTATGGCTACACCTTC. This codes for CASSARSPNNYGYTF.

This clonotype has ten or more counts. The rearrangement uses TRBV11-2 and TRBJ2-7; 7 nucleotides line up with TRBD1. This CDR3 has 16 residues. After removal of 4 bases from V and 2 bases from J, the junction contained 11 bases not matched to a gene. The germline V gene encodes CDR1 SGHAT and CDR2 FQNNGV. CDR3 coding DNA: TGTGCCAGCAGCTCCCTACGGGGACAGATACCCTACGAGCAGTACTTC. It codes for CASSSLRGQIPYEQYF.

This clonotype was counted once. This sequence joins TRBV29-1 and TRBJ1-3; unclear D gene. Germline V CDR1 and CDR2: SQVTM, ANQGSEA. The CDR3 contains 14 residues. V was cut by 8 bases and J by 0 bases, with 14 bases left in between. In nucleotides, the CDR3 is TGCAGCCAGAATTCGGGTACCTCTGGAAACACCATATATTTT. It translates to CSQNSGTSGNTIYF.

The V gene is TRBV12-3 or TRBV12-4, the J gene TRBJ1-5; D is ambiguous. The CDR3 has 13 amino acids. V shed 3 bases and J shed 4 bases, with 7 bases lying between them. The CDR3 loop is CASSFTANQPQHF. Written as DNA, the CDR3 is TGTGCCAGCAGTTTTACAGCGAATCAGCCCCAGCATTTT.